Listed below are T cell receptor beta chains from one sample, sequenced in a study of T cells after yellow fever vaccination. TCRdb analysed the 5' RACE reads with MiXCR anew, one entry per CDR3 protein. The data hold approximately 160,000 distinct CDR3 sequences, with 9.3% observed a single time. Specimen: CD8+ T cells sorted from PBMCs, collected 45 days after the yellow fever booster vaccination. These receptor sequences come from a man in his late teens or twenties who received the YFV17D yellow fever vaccine. Each CDR3 is given with its conserved first and last residue. D genes are given only for firm matches. Part of the rows lack a size; the others show once, few, many or a class for expanded clones.

v_call: TRBV5-1
d_call: TRBD1
clone_size: NA
j_call: TRBJ1-1
cdr3_aa: CASSLAGWATGMNTEAFF
cdr3_nt: TGCGCCAGCAGCTTGGCCGGATGGGCGACAGGGATGAACACTGAAGCTTTCTTT

v_call: TRBV7-9
d_call: NA
clone_size: once
j_call: TRBJ1-4
cdr3_aa: CASSLVTGRNEKLFF
cdr3_nt: TGTGCCAGCAGCTTGGTGACAGGCCGGAATGAAAAACTGTTTTTT

v_call: TRBV7-6
d_call: TRBD2
clone_size: many
j_call: TRBJ2-7
cdr3_aa: CASSLALAGASYEQYF
cdr3_nt: TGTGCCAGCAGCTTAGCGTTAGCGGGGGCTTCCTACGAGCAGTACTTC

v_call: TRBV6-2/TRBV6-3
d_call: TRBD1
clone_size: NA
j_call: TRBJ2-3
cdr3_aa: CASSWDYRTGGPADTQYF
cdr3_nt: TGTGCCAGCAGTTGGGATTATCGGACAGGGGGTCCCGCAGATACGCAGTATTTT

v_call: TRBV5-1
d_call: TRBD2
clone_size: NA
j_call: TRBJ2-1
cdr3_aa: CASSPIGTSVDNEQFF
cdr3_nt: TGCGCCAGCAGCCCGATTGGGACTAGCGTCGATAATGAGCAGTTCTTC

v_call: TRBV19
d_call: TRBD2
clone_size: few
j_call: TRBJ2-1
cdr3_aa: CASSISGAGGYNEQFF
cdr3_nt: TGTGCCAGTAGTATATCGGGAGCGGGGGGTTACAATGAGCAGTTCTTC

v_call: TRBV20-1
d_call: NA
clone_size: few
j_call: TRBJ1-5
cdr3_aa: CSARDTRDSNQPQHF
cdr3_nt: TGCAGTGCTAGAGATACGAGGGATAGCAATCAGCCCCAGCATTTT

v_call: TRBV6-2/TRBV6-3
d_call: TRBD2
clone_size: NA
j_call: TRBJ2-1
cdr3_aa: CASSPPSSGEGEQFF
cdr3_nt: TGTGCCAGCAGCCCACCTTCTAGCGGGGAGGGTGAGCAGTTCTTC

v_call: TRBV4-1
d_call: TRBD1
clone_size: many
j_call: TRBJ2-5
cdr3_aa: CASSQVQGQETQYF
cdr3_nt: TGCGCCAGCAGCCAAGTACAGGGGCAAGAGACCCAGTACTTC

v_call: TRBV5-4
d_call: TRBD2
clone_size: NA
j_call: TRBJ2-1
cdr3_aa: CASGTSGGFDEQFF
cdr3_nt: TGTGCCTCCGGGACTAGCGGGGGTTTTGATGAGCAGTTCTTC